What follows describes a single T cell receptor (beta chain). This sample is part of a study of CD8 T cells in Susac syndrome. An amount of RNA that ranged from 0.5 to 1 ug was reverse transcribed with random hexamers. TCRdb passed the immunoSEQ multiplex PCR reads through MiXCR, listing each CDR3 protein once. The sample includes 55,000 to 70,000 distinct CDR3 sequences, 95% of them seen just once. This sequence was found in a human donor in good health. The material sequenced was CD8+ T cells from PBMCs.

The CDR3 is CASSFSNEQFF. In DNA, the CDR3 is TGTGCCAGCAGTTTCTCCAATGAGCAGTTCTTC. The J gene is TRBJ2-1, the V gene TRBV6-5; D call uncertain. The CDR3 runs to 11 residues. CDR1 and CDR2 (germline): MNHEY, SVGAGI. Deletions cut 4 bases from V and 6 bases from J, with 4 bases between.